Presented here are 22 T cell receptor beta chains from one specimen sequenced in a study of T cells in Graves' hyperthyroidism and ophthalmopathy. TCR beta CDR3 regions were amplified from RNA. A set of HTBI primers served as the primers for a first-round RT-PCR of the TCR CDR3. Each CDR3 protein gets one entry after TCRdb re-called the multiplex PCR reads with MiXCR. The data show about 620,000 distinct CDR3 sequences, with 15% to 20% seen just once and approximately 3.9% held by the top ten. The sequencing sample was made of blood. The receptors were gathered from a woman between 25 and 40 years old with Graves' hyperthyroidism.

The V and J genes are TRBV6-1 and TRBJ2-2; tentative D call: TRBD2 (5 bases). The CDR3 is 13 residues long. The V end was cut by 10 bases, the J end by 2 bases, with 11 bases between. Germline V gene data show CDR1 as MNHNS and CDR2 as SASEGT. CDR3 bases: TGTGCCATAGGAGGAATTAACACCGGGGAGCTGTTTTTT. It encodes CAIGGINTGELFF.

There are a few counts of this clonotype. The chain carries TRBV4-1 and TRBJ2-7; D ambiguous. The germline V gene encodes CDR1 MGHRA and CDR2 YSYEKL. V dropped 1 base and J dropped 2 bases, with 6 bases sitting between them. CDR3 length equals 13 residues. The CDR3 sequence is CASSQAMAYEQYF. The DNA for the CDR3 is TGCGCCAGCAGCCAAGCCATGGCCTACGAGCAGTACTTC.

The chain combines TRBV6-5 with TRBJ2-7; the D is unclear. Between the trimmed V and J ends, which lost 1 base and 6 bases, there was a span of 16 bases. Germline CDR1 MNHEY, CDR2 SVGAGI. The CDR3 covers 15 residues. This CDR3 is CASSYLRTVRVEQYF. The CDR3, as DNA: TGTGCCAGCAGTTACTTGAGGACGGTTCGCGTCGAGCAGTACTTC.

The chain carries TRBV5-1 and TRBJ1-6; D not certain. The CDR3 is 14 amino acids. Trimming removed 4 bases from V and 5 bases from J, with 10 bases in between. Germline values: CDR1 SGHRS, CDR2 YFSETQ. DNA for the CDR3: TGCGCCAGCAGCAGGAGCGGAAATAATTCACCCCTCCACTTT. It specifies CASSRSGNNSPLHF.

This clonotype was recorded a few times. CDR3 region: CASSLADRASQGEQYF. CDR3 nucleotide sequence: TGCGCCAGCAGCTTGGCGGACAGGGCCTCTCAAGGGGAGCAGTACTTC. The chain couples TRBV5-1 to TRBJ2-7; TRBD1 matches at 8 bases. Looked up from germline, CDR1 is SGHRS and CDR2 is YFSETQ. V was pared by 0 bases and J by 7 bases, with 12 bases of the junction left unmatched. This CDR3 is built from 16 residues.

In its sample, this clonotype was seen many times. The CDR3 sequence: CATSRDRFGESNQPQHF. Here the CDR3 DNA reads TGTGCCACCAGCAGAGATCGTTTCGGGGAGAGCAATCAGCCCCAGCATTTT. V and J are TRBV15 and TRBJ1-5; D is uncertain. CDR1 and CDR2 from the germline V gene are LNHNV and YYDKDF (reference sequence). Trimming pared 0 bases from V and 1 base from J, leaving 13 bases between. This CDR3 spans 17 amino acids.

The sample holds many counts of this clonotype. The V gene is TRBV28, the J gene TRBJ1-2; D possibly corresponds to TRBD1 (5 bases). There are 16 residues in the CDR3. V lost 1 base and J lost 6, with 18 bases in between. In germline, CDR1 is MDHEN, CDR2 SYDVKM. The CDR3 loop is CASSLLSRGLDDGYTF. The CDR3 DNA follows: TGTGCCAGCAGTTTATTAAGTCGGGGGTTGGACGATGGCTACACCTTC.

Many counts were recorded for this clonotype. J is TRBJ1-4 and V is TRBV28, with 9 bases lining up with TRBD1. Germline CDR1 is MDHEN and CDR2 is SYDVKM. Trimming took 2 bases from V and 3 from J; bases not matched to a gene: 13. The CDR3 is 19 amino acids. As DNA, the CDR3 is TGTGCCAGCAGTTTAGCCGGGACAGGGCGACCGGGGGCTAATGAAAAACTGTTTTTT. It yields the protein CASSLAGTGRPGANEKLFF.

This clonotype was counted only a few times. The rearrangement links TRBV4-1 to TRBJ2-1; 14 positions match TRBD2. With 2 bases clipped from V and 8 bases from J, the junction kept 11 bases outside the gene matches. The germline V gene encodes CDR1 MGHRA and CDR2 YSYEKL. The CDR3 covers 18 residues. CDR3 DNA: TGCGCCAGCAGCCAAACGCTTACCGAGGGACTAGCGGGAGATGAGCAGTTCTTC. Protein product: CASSQTLTEGLAGDEQFF.

The J gene is TRBJ2-7, the V gene TRBV6-1; D is ambiguous. V was pared by 6 bases and J by 3 bases, with 12 bases between. There are 13 residues in the CDR3. CDR1 and CDR2 from the germline V gene are MNHNS and SASEGT. Here the CDR3 DNA reads TGTGCCAGCAGCAACGGACGCGACTACGAGCAGTACTTC. It specifies CASSNGRDYEQYF.

The J gene is TRBJ1-5, the V gene TRBV19, with D tentatively TRBD1 (6 bases). V shed 8 bases and J shed 4 bases, with 9 bases lying between them. CDR3 size: 12 residues. Per germline, CDR1 LNHDA and CDR2 SQIVND (reference sequence). The CDR3 sequence is CASGQLNQPQHF. The CDR3 bases are TGTGCCAGTGGACAGCTTAATCAGCCCCAGCATTTT.

This sequence joins TRBV20-1 and TRBJ2-7; D perhaps matches TRBD2 (6 bases). The CDR3 has 15 residues. Per the germline V gene, CDR1 is DFQATT and CDR2 is SNEGSKA (reference sequence). V was cut by 3 bases and J by 6 bases, with 21 bases left in between. CDR3 bases: TGCAGTGCTAGGGGACTTGAGACAGTCTTTTCCGAGCAGTACTTC. Protein product: CSARGLETVFSEQYF.

The J gene is TRBJ2-4, the V gene TRBV7-2; 9 bases align to TRBD2. The CDR3 loop spans 15 amino acids. The J segment lost 4 bases and the V segment lost 5 bases, leaving 6 bases of the junction unmatched. Germline-derived CDR1 and CDR2 are SGHTA and FQGNSA. CDR3 bases: TGTGCCAGCAGCCTCCTAGCGGGGATAAAAAACATTCAGTACTTC. The encoded protein is CASSLLAGIKNIQYF. Full variable domain (outside the CDR3, taken from reference TRBV7-2 and TRBJ2-4): GAGVSQSPSNKVTEKGKDVELRCDPISGHTALYWYRQSLGQGLEFLIYFQGNSAPDKSGLPSDRFSAERTGGSVSTLTIQRTQQEDSAVYLCASSLLAGIKNIQYFGAGTRLSVL.

At least ten counts were recorded for this clonotype. V usage is TRBV28 and J usage is TRBJ2-2, with D perhaps matching TRBD2 (6 bases). Trimming removed 2 bases from V and 1 base from J, with 8 bases in between. Looked up from germline, CDR1 is MDHEN and CDR2 is SYDVKM. This CDR3 contains 15 residues. The CDR3 sequence is CASSLISGNTGELFF. CDR3 nucleotides: TGTGCCAGCAGTTTAATTAGCGGGAACACCGGGGAGCTGTTTTTT.

This clonotype showed up just a few times. V gene TRBV19 combines with J gene TRBJ2-5, with D perhaps TRBD1 or TRBD2 (5 bases each). This CDR3 spans 15 amino acids. Germline V gene data show CDR1 as LNHDA and CDR2 as SQIVND (reference sequence). V was clipped by 3 bases and J by 1 base, with 12 bases between them. The CDR3 here is CASSMLGEIQETQYF. In nucleotides, the CDR3 is TGTGCCAGTAGTATGCTGGGGGAGATCCAAGAGACCCAGTACTTC.

The chain employs TRBV25-1 and TRBJ2-1; 11 bases align to TRBD2. The CDR3 covers 16 residues. CDR1 MGHDK and CDR2 SYGVNS come from the germline V gene. The V segment lost 4 bases and the J segment 8 bases; nucleotides outside the gene matches: 10. The DNA for the CDR3 is TGTGCCAGCAGTGTTTTTAGCGGGAGGGCCGGGGATGAGCAGTTCTTC. Its protein product is CASSVFSGRAGDEQFF.

This clonotype has only one observation. The chain recombines TRBV20-1 with TRBJ2-5; 8 nucleotides agree with TRBD2. The ends lost 6 bases at V and 1 base at J; junction bases unmatched: 13. Germline V gene sequence: CDR1 DFQATT, CDR2 SNEGSKA (reference sequence). CDR3 length equals 16 residues. This CDR3 is CSAATHAGGPQETQYF. The CDR3 region has the DNA TGCAGTGCAGCTACACACGCGGGAGGTCCCCAAGAGACCCAGTACTTC.

This clonotype has only a few counts. The gene calls are TRBV20-1 and TRBJ2-1, with D tentatively TRBD2 (5 bases). V lost 6 bases and J 9 bases, leaving 18 bases between the germline ends. This CDR3 contains 13 residues. The germline V gene has CDR1 DFQATT and CDR2 SNEGSKA (reference sequence). For the CDR3, the DNA is TGCAGTGCCGGGGAAGTGGCCGTGATTGAGCAGTTCTTC. Translating gives CSAGEVAVIEQFF.

In this sample, this clonotype turned up many times. The chain has TRBV11-2 and TRBJ2-5, with a possible D match to TRBD1 (5 bases). Per germline, CDR1 SGHAT and CDR2 FQNNGV. The CDR3 consists of 15 residues. The V end lost 2 bases, the J end lost 5 bases, and 15 bases lay between the germline ends. The CDR3 nucleotides read TGTGCCAGCAGCTTATTTCCCCAGGGTTTGGAGACCCAGTACTTC. Its protein is CASSLFPQGLETQYF.

This clonotype has a handful of counts. The chain links TRBV20-1 to TRBJ2-7; 9 nucleotides line up with TRBD2. Per germline, CDR1 DFQATT and CDR2 SNEGSKA (reference sequence). V lost 2 bases and J lost 2; bases outside the gene matches: 7. The CDR3 length is 15 residues. This chain's CDR3 is CSARTAAGGAYEQYF. CDR3 bases: TGCAGTGCTAGAACGGCAGCGGGAGGCGCCTACGAGCAGTACTTC.

This clonotype was counted many times. The chain is built from TRBV5-6 and TRBJ1-5; perhaps TRBD1 as D (6 bases). The CDR3 loop spans 17 amino acids. V was shortened by 0 bases and J by 3 bases, with 16 bases between the two germline ends. Germline CDR1 is SGHDT and CDR2 is YYEEEE. The CDR3 coding sequence is TGTGCCAGCAGCTTGGCAGGGGTTGGGGGAACCAATCAGCCCCAGCATTTT. It codes for CASSLAGVGGTNQPQHF.

Remarks on this clonotype: A read error is possible here, since a much larger clone lies one base away. The chain employs TRBV29-1 and TRBJ2-1; TRBD2 matches 12 bases. Germline CDR1 reads SQVTM; CDR2 reads ANQGSEA. The CDR3 spans 17 residues. The CDR3 sequence is CGVEETSGSGYYNEQFF. The DNA for the CDR3 is TGCGGCGTTGAAGAGACTAGCGGGAGTGGCTACTACAATGAGCAGTTCTTC.